The clone carrying this TCR beta chain appeared a few times. The genomic DNA of each subset was split evenly across several immunoSEQ plates. Generated by immunoSEQ multiplex PCR, the TCRdb table keeps only in-frame clones and is missing some. The table shows millions of clones, with approximately 94% occurring only once. This sample stems from a study of shared clonotypes between healthy human individuals. The germline V gene has CDR1 LNHDA and CDR2 SQIVND (reference sequence). This CDR3 has 12 residues. V gave up 4 bases and J gave up 2 bases, with 6 bases separating them. Cells designated naive CD8 were CD45RO-negative and were positively selected for CCR7, with terminally differentiated effector memory CD45RA+ cells excluded.

The specimen was naive CD8+ T cells sorted from blood. The clonotype originates from a man aged 18 to 30 in good health. V usage is TRBV19 and J usage is TRBJ2-7; D is possibly TRBD1 (6 bases). CDR3 in DNA: TGTGCCAGTAGTAACAGGGCCTACGAGCAGTACTTC. Its protein is CASSNRAYEQYF.